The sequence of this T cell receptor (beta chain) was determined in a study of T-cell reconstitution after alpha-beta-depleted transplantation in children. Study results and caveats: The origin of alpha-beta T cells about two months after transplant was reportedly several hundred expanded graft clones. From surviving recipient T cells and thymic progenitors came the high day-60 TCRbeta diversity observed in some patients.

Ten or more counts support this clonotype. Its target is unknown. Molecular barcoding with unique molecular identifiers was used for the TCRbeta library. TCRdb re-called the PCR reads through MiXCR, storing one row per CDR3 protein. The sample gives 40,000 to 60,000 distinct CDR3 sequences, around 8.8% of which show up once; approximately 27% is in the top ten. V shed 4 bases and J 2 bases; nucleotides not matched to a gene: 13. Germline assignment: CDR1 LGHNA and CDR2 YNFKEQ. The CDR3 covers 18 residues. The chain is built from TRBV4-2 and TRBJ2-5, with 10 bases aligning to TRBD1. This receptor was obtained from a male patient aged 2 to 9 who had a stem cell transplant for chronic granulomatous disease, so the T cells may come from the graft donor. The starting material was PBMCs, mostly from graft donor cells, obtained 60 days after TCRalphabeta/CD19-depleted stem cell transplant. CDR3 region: CASSPQTGGLSLQETQYF. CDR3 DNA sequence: TGTGCCAGCAGCCCCCAGACAGGGGGCCTTTCCCTTCAAGAGACCCAGTACTTC.